This T cell receptor (beta chain) was found in a study of technical replicates of blood from a handful of donors. This clone appeared a few times. Germline V CDR1 and CDR2: WNHNN, SYGVQD (reference sequence). J lost 2 bases, V lost 10 bases, and 9 bases had no gene match. The CDR3 covers 14 residues. TCRdb's copy holds only in-frame clones and misses some; the assay was immunoSEQ multiplex PCR. This table has about 57,000 clones, 85% to 95% appearing once. Sequenced sample: PBMCs. The chain is built from TRBV10-1 and TRBJ1-1; 8 bases align to TRBD1. The TCR originated in a human donor in good health. Some clones in this sample may be carry-over from other donors' samples. The CDR3 protein is CATMVQGANTEAFF. The CDR3 DNA is TGCGCCACCATGGTCCAGGGGGCTAACACTGAAGCTTTCTTT.